Here is one T cell receptor (beta chain) with its context. The read terminates 3 residues ahead of where the CDR3 ends, so the germline J gene completes it. The protocol was immunoSEQ multiplex PCR, while the TCRdb copy is restricted to in-frame clones and leaves out a portion. This sample's table reports 30,000 to 40,000 clones. This entry is derived from a study of T cells in women clearing cervical HPV infection. V was pared by 3 bases and J by 3 bases, with 6 bases of the junction left unmatched. Germline CDR1 and CDR2: KGHSH and LQKENI. This CDR3 is built from 18 residues. This TCR was recovered from a woman aged 18 to 69 with a cervical HPV16 infection that either progressed to CIN3+ or cleared (not recorded which). The sequencing input was blood buffy coat. This sequence joins TRBV18 and TRBJ2-1; 15 nucleotides line up with TRBD2. This chain's CDR3 is CASSPLGTSGRIYNEQFF. The CDR3 bases that were read are TGTGCCAGCTCACCCCTCGGGACTAGCGGGAGGATCTACAATGAG.